This T cell receptor (beta chain) was sequenced during a study of T cell responses to AZD1222 COVID-19 vaccine. Study-level points and caveats: At study baseline, merely roughly 6 AZD1222 recipients were seropositive.

Worth noting for this clone: Its specificity is unknown.

Clones were sequenced by immunoSEQ multiplex PCR, and TCRdb holds only the in-frame ones, with some missing. The sample records roughly 100,000 clones, roughly nine tenths being singletons. Germline V gene lookup returns CDR1 ENHRY and CDR2 SYGVKD. The V segment lost 0 bases and the J segment 0 bases; nucleotides outside the gene matches: 8. This CDR3 region has 19 residues. The sequence derives from an adult in good health. V is TRBV10-3 and J is TRBJ1-6; TRBD1 aligns across 7 bases. Sequencing used peripheral blood, obtained on day 0 of AZD1222 vaccination. CDR3 coding DNA: TGTGCCATCAGTGAGTCGTCTAAGGGACAGAGCTCCTATAATTCACCCCTCCACTTT. It specifies CAISESSKGQSSYNSPLHF.